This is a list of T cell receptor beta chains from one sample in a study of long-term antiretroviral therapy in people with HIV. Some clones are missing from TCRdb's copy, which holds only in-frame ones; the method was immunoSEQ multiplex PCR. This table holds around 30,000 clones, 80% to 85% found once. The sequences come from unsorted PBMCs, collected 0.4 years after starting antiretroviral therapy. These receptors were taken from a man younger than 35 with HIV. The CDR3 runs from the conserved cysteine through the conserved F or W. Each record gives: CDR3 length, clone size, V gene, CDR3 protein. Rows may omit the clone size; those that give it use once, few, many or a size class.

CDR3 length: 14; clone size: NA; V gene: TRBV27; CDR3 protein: CASSPPWTGAEAFF
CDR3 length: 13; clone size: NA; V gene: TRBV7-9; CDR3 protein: CASSLGQTDEQYF
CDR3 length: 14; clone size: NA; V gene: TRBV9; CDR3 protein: CASSYGTGNTEAFF
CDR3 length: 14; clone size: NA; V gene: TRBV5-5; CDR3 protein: CASSLNSLYQPQHF
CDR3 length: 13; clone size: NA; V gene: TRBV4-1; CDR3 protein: CASSQAASYEQYF
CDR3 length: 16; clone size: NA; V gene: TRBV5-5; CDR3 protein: CASSYSGTPSNQPQHF
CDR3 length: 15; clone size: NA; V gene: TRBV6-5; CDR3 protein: CASSPTSGATYEQYF
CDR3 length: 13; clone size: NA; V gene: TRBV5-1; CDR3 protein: CASARGASDEQYF
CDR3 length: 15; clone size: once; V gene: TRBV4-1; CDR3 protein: CASSSTPGGGDTQYF
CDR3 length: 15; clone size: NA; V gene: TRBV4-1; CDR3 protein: CASSPLLVSNQPQHF
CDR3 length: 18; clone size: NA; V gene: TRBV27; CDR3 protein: CASTLGGTSGSPRNEQFF
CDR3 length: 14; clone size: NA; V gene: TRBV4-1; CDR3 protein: CASSSDRGNYEQYF